The 24 T cell receptor beta chains presented below share a single source sample, sequenced in a study of blood T cell repertoires in COVID-19. Sequencing used immunoSEQ multiplex PCR; TCRdb keeps in-frame clones, though not all of them. The sample includes about 140,000 clones, about four fifths of them seen just once. What was sequenced was peripheral blood. These receptors came from a woman aged 55-75 years with acute or convalescent COVID-19.

The chain employs TRBV19 and TRBJ2-5; 9 nucleotides agree with TRBD1. The ends lost 5 bases at V and 3 bases at J; junction bases unmatched: 4. The CDR3 runs 14 residues. Germline lookup yields CDR1 LNHDA and CDR2 SQIVND (reference sequence). CDR3 region: CASSRRTGEETQYF. CDR3 DNA: TGTGCCAGTAGTCGACGGACAGGGGAAGAGACCCAGTACTTC.

The chain couples TRBV30 to TRBJ2-1; D may be TRBD1 (5 bases). The V gene's germline CDR1 is GTSNPN and CDR2 SVGIG (reference sequence). The CDR3 is 13 residues long. Between the trimmed V and J ends, which lost 2 bases and 7 bases, there was a span of 12 bases. In DNA form, the CDR3 reads TGTGCCTGGAGTTGGCAGGGCTGGAATGAGCAGTTCTTC. As protein: CAWSWQGWNEQFF.

V usage is TRBV27 and J usage is TRBJ1-2; D gene ambiguous. V lost 3 bases to trimming and J lost 7 bases, with 15 bases between them. The CDR3 is 14 residues long. Germline V gene lookup returns CDR1 MNHEY and CDR2 SMNVEV (reference sequence). The CDR3 nucleotides are TGTGCCAGCAGTTTCACCTCAACGGTCGGTGGCTACACCTTC. This gives the protein CASSFTSTVGGYTF.

This clone has more than one count but fewer than ten. This chain links TRBV2 with TRBJ2-3; D is ambiguous. CDR1 and CDR2 (germline): SNHLY, FYNNEI. This CDR3 comprises 14 residues. The V end lost 7 bases, the J end lost 4 bases, and 15 bases lay between the germline ends. The CDR3 loop is CASMRDLTPDTQYF. The DNA of the CDR3 is TGTGCCAGCATGAGAGACTTAACCCCAGATACGCAGTATTTT.

This chain's CDR3 is CASSPSNTEAFF. CDR3 DNA: TGTGCCAGCAGCCCGTCGAACACTGAAGCTTTCTTT. This chain uses TRBV16 with TRBJ1-1; D is uncertain. This CDR3 contains 12 residues. The V end was cut by 4 bases, the J end by 1 base, with 4 bases between. Germline-derived CDR1 and CDR2 are KGHSY and FQNENV.

CDR3 in amino acids: CASSRGSSYEQYF. The CDR3 nucleotides are TGTGCCAGCAGTAGAGGGAGCTCCTACGAGCAGTACTTC. This sequence joins TRBV6-2 or TRBV6-3 and TRBJ2-7; weak D call: TRBD2 (5 bases). Per the germline V gene, CDR1 is MNHEY and CDR2 is SVGEGT. V shed 5 bases and J shed 0 bases, with 8 bases lying between them. This CDR3 comprises 13 residues.

The chain joins TRBV3-1 (or the pseudogene TRBV3-2) to TRBJ1-2; unclear D gene. This CDR3 has 15 residues. With 1 base removed from V and 4 bases from J, the gap between germline ends came to 13 bases. Germline V gene sequence: CDR1 LGHDT, CDR2 YNNKEL (reference sequence). This CDR3 is CASSQGGGEFYGYTF. The CDR3 DNA follows: TGTGCCAGCAGCCAAGGAGGCGGAGAATTCTATGGCTACACCTTC.

This clone was observed a single time. The chain uses TRBV18 and TRBJ2-2; a possible D gene is TRBD1 (5 bases). V lost 1 base, J lost 2 bases, and 11 bases lay in between. The germline CDR1 and CDR2 sequences are KGHSH and LQKENI. This CDR3 region has 16 residues. CDR3 in DNA: TGTGCCAGCTCACCACGCCAGGGCTATAACACCGGGGAGCTGTTTTTT. Protein sequence: CASSPRQGYNTGELFF.

In this sample, this clone turned up a few times. This CDR3 reads CASSRQGGGDEQYF. The CDR3 coding sequence is TGTGCCAGCAGCCGACAGGGAGGTGGGGACGAGCAGTACTTC. J is TRBJ2-7 and V is TRBV11-2; a possible D gene is TRBD1 (7 bases). The germline CDR1 and CDR2 sequences are SGHAT and FQNNGV. The ends were cut back, 5 bases at V and 5 bases at J, with 16 bases in the middle. The CDR3 consists of 14 residues.

The rearrangement links TRBV18 to TRBJ1-3; 7 nucleotides agree with TRBD1. The CDR3 totals 16 residues. After removal of 0 bases from V and 5 bases from J, the junction contained 7 bases not matched to a gene. Looked up from germline, CDR1 is KGHSH and CDR2 is LQKENI. The CDR3 DNA follows: TGTGCCAGCTCACCACCAGGGGGCTTGGTTCGAAACACCATATATTTT. Translation gives CASSPPGGLVRNTIYF.

The rearrangement joins TRBV30 to TRBJ2-1, with 8 bases that match TRBD1. V lost 5 bases and J lost 7; bases outside the gene matches: 7. The CDR3 spans 13 residues. Germline V CDR1 and CDR2: GTSNPN, SVGIG (reference sequence). CDR3: CAWRKRTGNEQFF. CDR3 nucleotide sequence: TGTGCCTGGCGTAAGAGGACAGGGAATGAGCAGTTCTTC. Looking up the rest from reference TRBV30 and TRBJ2-1 gives the full variable domain: SQTIHQWPATLVQPVGSPLSLECTVEGTSNPNLYWYRQAAGRGLQLLFYSVGIGQISSEVPQNLSASRPQDRQFILSSKKLLLSDSGFYLCAWRKRTGNEQFFGPGTRLTVL.

This clone was counted between two and nine times. CDR3 loop: CASSLGSANTGELFF. The CDR3, as DNA: TGCGCCAGCAGCTTGGGAAGCGCGAACACCGGGGAGCTGTTTTTT. The chain is built from TRBV5-1 and TRBJ2-2; D gene uncertain. The V end lost 0 bases, the J end lost 0 bases, and 6 bases lay between the germline ends. Germline loops: CDR1 SGHRS, CDR2 YFSETQ. CDR3 length: 15 residues. The variable domain in full, completed from reference TRBV5-1 and TRBJ2-2, reads KAGVTQTPRYLIKTRGQQVTLSCSPISGHRSVSWYQQTPGQGLQFLFEYFSETQRNKGNFPGRFSGRQFSNSRSEMNVSTLELGDSALYLCASSLGSANTGELFFGEGSRLTVL.

The chain has TRBV4-3 and TRBJ1-1; D is unresolved. Germline CDR1 LGHNA, CDR2 YSLEER. V was cut by 0 bases and J by 2 bases, with 10 bases left in between. This CDR3 has 15 residues. The CDR3: CASSQEFVGNTEAFF. DNA for the CDR3: TGCGCCAGCAGCCAAGAGTTCGTCGGTAACACTGAAGCTTTCTTT.

V gene TRBV10-3 combines with J gene TRBJ1-5; no clear D. V gave up 9 bases and J gave up 6 bases, with 15 bases separating them. Germline V gene data show CDR1 as ENHRY and CDR2 as SYGVKD. The CDR3 has 13 amino acids. CDR3 region: CAIAVGLGQPQHF. The CDR3 DNA reads as TGTGCCATAGCAGTGGGCTTGGGTCAGCCCCAGCATTTT.

The chain couples TRBV11-2 to TRBJ1-6, with D unresolved. Trimming removed 0 bases at V and 10 bases at J, with 13 bases between. Germline lookup yields CDR1 SGHAT and CDR2 FQNNGV. The CDR3 extends over 15 amino acids. The CDR3 is CASSLDGVLRSPLHF. The DNA of the CDR3 is TGTGCCAGCAGCTTAGACGGGGTGTTAAGGTCACCCCTCCACTTT. Drawing the rest from reference TRBV11-2 and TRBJ1-6, the complete variable domain is EAGVAQSPRYKIIEKRQSVAFWCNPISGHATLYWYQQILGQGPKLLIQFQNNGVVDDSQLPKDRFSAERLKGVDSTLKIQPAKLEDSAVYLCASSLDGVLRSPLHFGNGTRLTVT.

The CDR3 region has the DNA TGTGCCAGCAGCCAAGATCCCCGGAGCACTGAAGCTTTCTTT. Amino acid sequence: CASSQDPRSTEAFF. The rearrangement joins TRBV3-1 (or the pseudogene TRBV3-2) to TRBJ1-1; D not resolved. This CDR3 comprises 14 residues. CDR1 and CDR2 (germline): LGHDT, YNNKEL (reference sequence). Trimming stripped 0 bases from V and 4 bases from J, with 9 bases between.

In DNA, the CDR3 is TGTGCCAGCAGTACGACAGCCTCCTATGGCTACACCTTC. This codes for CASSTTASYGYTF. V gene TRBV28 combines with J gene TRBJ1-2, with D perhaps matching TRBD1 (5 bases). The CDR3 extends over 13 amino acids. V was cut by 5 bases and J by 4 bases, with 11 bases left in between. The V gene's germline CDR1 is MDHEN and CDR2 SYDVKM.

This clone showed up just once. CDR3 sequence (DNA): TGTGCCAGCAGCTCCCCTGGACTCCTGGGGACAGATACGCAGTATTTT. It is translated as CASSSPGLLGTDTQYF. The chain is built from TRBV7-9 and TRBJ2-3; tentative D call: TRBD2 (5 bases). Germline CDR1 SEHNR, CDR2 FQNEAQ (reference sequence). There are 16 residues in the CDR3. Trimming removed 4 bases from V and 3 bases from J, with 17 bases in between.

The CDR3 nucleotides read TGCGCCAGCAGCCAAGATCTGAGGGGGTCCTACAATGAGCAGTTCTTC. Translation gives CASSQDLRGSYNEQFF. The rearrangement joins TRBV4-3 to TRBJ2-1; D might be TRBD1 (6 bases). The length of the CDR3 is 16 residues. Germline V gene lookup returns CDR1 LGHNA and CDR2 YSLEER. The V end lost 0 bases, the J end lost 1 base, and 10 bases lay between the germline ends.

The chain joins TRBV27 to TRBJ2-3; 12 positions agree with TRBD2. Germline CDR1 and CDR2: MNHEY and SMNVEV (reference sequence). CDR3 length equals 16 residues. After removal of 3 bases from V and 1 base from J, the junction contained 2 bases not matched to a gene. This CDR3 reads CASSFGLAGRTDTQYF. The CDR3 nucleotides read TGTGCCAGCAGTTTCGGACTAGCGGGGCGCACAGATACGCAGTATTTT.

The chain recombines TRBV30 with TRBJ2-5; 9 bases agree with TRBD1. Trimming removed 4 bases from V and 0 bases from J; junction bases left unmatched: 9. CDR3 size: 16 residues. CDR1 is GTSNPN and CDR2 is SVGIG in the germline V gene (reference sequence). As DNA, the CDR3 is TGTGCCTGGACCCTGGACAGGGGACCTGACCAAGAGACCCAGTACTTC. Its translation is CAWTLDRGPDQETQYF.

The rearrangement links TRBV28 to TRBJ2-1; 15 positions match TRBD2. J lost 7 bases, V lost 5 bases, and 6 bases had no gene match. CDR1 and CDR2 from the germline V gene are MDHEN and SYDVKM. The CDR3 totals 16 residues. The CDR3 DNA reads as TGTGCCAGCAGTCCCCGGACTAGCGGGAGGGTTAATGAGCAGTTCTTC. This gives the protein CASSPRTSGRVNEQFF.

J is TRBJ2-2 and V is TRBV27; 9 bases fit TRBD2. The CDR3 has 16 amino acids. Germline loops: CDR1 MNHEY, CDR2 SMNVEV (reference sequence). V was clipped by 4 bases and J by 1 base; unmatched bases: 4. The DNA for the CDR3 is TGTGCCAGCAGTTCGCGACTAGCGGAGAACACCGGGGAGCTGTTTTTT. This encodes CASSSRLAENTGELFF.

The rearrangement links TRBV9 to TRBJ1-2; 7 positions match TRBD1. Germline values: CDR1 SGDLS, CDR2 YYNGEE. This CDR3 comprises 14 residues. Trimming removed 0 bases from V and 4 bases from J; junction bases left unmatched: 3. The CDR3 DNA is TGTGCCAGCAGCGTAGACCAGGGGGGCTATGGCTACACCTTC. Translating gives CASSVDQGGYGYTF.